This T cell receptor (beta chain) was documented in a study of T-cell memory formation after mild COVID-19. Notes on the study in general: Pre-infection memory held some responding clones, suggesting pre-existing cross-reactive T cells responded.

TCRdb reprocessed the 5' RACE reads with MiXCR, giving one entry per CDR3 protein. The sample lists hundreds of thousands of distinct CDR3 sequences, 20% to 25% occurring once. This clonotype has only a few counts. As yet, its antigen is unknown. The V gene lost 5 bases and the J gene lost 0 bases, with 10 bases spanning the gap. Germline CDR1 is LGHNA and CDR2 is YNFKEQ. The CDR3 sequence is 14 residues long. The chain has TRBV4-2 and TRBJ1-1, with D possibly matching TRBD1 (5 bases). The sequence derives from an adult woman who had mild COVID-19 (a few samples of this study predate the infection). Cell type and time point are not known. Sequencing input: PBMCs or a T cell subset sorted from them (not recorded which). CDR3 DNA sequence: TGTGCCAGCAGCGAAAGACAGATGAACACTGAAGCTTTCTTT. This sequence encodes CASSERQMNTEAFF.